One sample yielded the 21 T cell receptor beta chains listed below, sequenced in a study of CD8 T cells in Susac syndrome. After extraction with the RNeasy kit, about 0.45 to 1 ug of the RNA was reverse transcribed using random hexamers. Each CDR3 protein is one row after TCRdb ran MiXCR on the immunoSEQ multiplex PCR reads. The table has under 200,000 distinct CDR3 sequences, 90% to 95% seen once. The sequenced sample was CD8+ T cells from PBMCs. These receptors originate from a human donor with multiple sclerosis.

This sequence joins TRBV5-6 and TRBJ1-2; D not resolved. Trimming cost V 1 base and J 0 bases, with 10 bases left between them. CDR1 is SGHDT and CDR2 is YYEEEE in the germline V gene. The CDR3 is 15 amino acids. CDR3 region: CASSLWAETNYGYTF. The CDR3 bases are TGTGCCAGCAGCTTGTGGGCGGAAACTAACTATGGCTACACCTTC.

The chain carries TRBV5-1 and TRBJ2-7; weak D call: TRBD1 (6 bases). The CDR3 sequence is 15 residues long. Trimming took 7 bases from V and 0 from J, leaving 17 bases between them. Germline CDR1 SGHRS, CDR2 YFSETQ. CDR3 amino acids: CASSHPLGGSYEQYF. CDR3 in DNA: TGCGCCAGCTCCCACCCCTTAGGGGGCTCCTACGAGCAGTACTTC.

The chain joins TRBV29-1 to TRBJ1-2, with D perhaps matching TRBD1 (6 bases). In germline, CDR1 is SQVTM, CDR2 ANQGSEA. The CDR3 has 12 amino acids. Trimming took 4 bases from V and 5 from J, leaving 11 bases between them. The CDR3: CSVGQAGYGYTF. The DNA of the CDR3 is TGCAGCGTTGGACAGGCCGGGTATGGCTACACCTTC.

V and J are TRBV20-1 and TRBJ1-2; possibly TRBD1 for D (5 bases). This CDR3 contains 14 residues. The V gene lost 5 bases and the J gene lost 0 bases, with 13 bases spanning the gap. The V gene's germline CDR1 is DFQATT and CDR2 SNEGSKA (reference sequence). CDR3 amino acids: CSALRWGSNYGYTF. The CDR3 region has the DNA TGCAGTGCTCTCCGGTGGGGGTCTAACTATGGCTACACCTTC.

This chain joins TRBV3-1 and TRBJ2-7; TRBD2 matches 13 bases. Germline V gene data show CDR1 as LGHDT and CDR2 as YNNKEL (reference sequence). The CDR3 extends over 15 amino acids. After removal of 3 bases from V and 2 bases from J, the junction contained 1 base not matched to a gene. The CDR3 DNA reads TGTGCCAGCAGCCAGGGACTAGCGGGGACCTACGAGCAGTACTTC. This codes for CASSQGLAGTYEQYF.

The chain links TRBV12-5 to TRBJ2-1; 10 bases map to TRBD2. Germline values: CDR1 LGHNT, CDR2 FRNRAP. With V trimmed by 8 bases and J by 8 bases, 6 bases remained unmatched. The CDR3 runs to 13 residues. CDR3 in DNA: TGTGCTAGTTCTAGCGGGGGCTTCGATGAGCAGTTCTTC. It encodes CASSSGGFDEQFF.

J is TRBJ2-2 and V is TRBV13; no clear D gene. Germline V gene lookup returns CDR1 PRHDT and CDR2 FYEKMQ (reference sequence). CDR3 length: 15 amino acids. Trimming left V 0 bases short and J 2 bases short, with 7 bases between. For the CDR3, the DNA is TGTGCCAGCAGCTTAGGGACTCCCAACACCGGGGAGCTGTTTTTT. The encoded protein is CASSLGTPNTGELFF.

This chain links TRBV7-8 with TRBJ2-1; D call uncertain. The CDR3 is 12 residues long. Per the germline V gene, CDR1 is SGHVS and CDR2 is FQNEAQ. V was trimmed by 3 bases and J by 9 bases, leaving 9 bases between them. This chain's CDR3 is CASSFPPGEQFF. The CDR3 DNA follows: TGTGCCAGCAGCTTCCCCCCTGGTGAGCAGTTCTTC.

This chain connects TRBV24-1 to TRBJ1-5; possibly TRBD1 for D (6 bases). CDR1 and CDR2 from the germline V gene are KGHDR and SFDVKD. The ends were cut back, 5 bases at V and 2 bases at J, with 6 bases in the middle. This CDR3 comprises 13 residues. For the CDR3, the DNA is TGTGCCACCAGTGCAGGGGGCAATCAGCCCCAGCATTTT. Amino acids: CATSAGGNQPQHF.

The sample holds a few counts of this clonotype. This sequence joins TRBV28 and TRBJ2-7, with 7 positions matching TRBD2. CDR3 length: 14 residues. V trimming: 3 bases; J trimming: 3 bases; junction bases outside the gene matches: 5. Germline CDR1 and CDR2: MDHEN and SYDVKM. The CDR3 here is CASSLTGGSYEQYF. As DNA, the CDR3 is TGTGCCAGCAGTTTGACCGGGGGGAGCTACGAGCAGTACTTC.

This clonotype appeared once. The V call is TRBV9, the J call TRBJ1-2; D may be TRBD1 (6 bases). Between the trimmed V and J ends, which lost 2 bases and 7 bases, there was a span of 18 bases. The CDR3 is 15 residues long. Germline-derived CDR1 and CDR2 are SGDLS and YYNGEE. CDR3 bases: TGTGCCAGCAGCGTTCGTGTTGACCGAGGGGGTGGCTACACCTTC. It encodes CASSVRVDRGGGYTF.

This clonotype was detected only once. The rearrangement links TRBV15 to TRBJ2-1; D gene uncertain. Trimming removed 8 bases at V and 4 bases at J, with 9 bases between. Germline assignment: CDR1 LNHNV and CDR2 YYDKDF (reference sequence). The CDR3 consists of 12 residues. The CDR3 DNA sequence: TGTGCCACCCGCCACGGTTACAATGAGCAGTTCTTC. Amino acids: CATRHGYNEQFF.

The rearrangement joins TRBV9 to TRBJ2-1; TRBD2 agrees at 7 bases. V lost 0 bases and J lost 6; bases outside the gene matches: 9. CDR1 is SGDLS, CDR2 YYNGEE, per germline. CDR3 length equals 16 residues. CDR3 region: CASSVGWEGRGNEQFF. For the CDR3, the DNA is TGTGCCAGCAGCGTAGGCTGGGAGGGCCGGGGCAATGAGCAGTTCTTC.

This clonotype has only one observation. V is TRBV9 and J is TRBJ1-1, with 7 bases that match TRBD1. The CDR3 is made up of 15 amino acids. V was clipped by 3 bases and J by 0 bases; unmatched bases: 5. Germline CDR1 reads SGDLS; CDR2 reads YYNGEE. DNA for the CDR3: TGTGCCAGCAGCGCCCGACAGGGCATGAACACTGAAGCTTTCTTT. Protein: CASSARQGMNTEAFF.

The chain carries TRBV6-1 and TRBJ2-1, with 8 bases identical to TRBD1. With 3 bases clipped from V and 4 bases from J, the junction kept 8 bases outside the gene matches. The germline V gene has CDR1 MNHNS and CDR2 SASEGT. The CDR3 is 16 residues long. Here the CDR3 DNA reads TGTGCCAGCAGTGAGCTTGGACAGGGAATTTACAATGAGCAGTTCTTC. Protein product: CASSELGQGIYNEQFF.

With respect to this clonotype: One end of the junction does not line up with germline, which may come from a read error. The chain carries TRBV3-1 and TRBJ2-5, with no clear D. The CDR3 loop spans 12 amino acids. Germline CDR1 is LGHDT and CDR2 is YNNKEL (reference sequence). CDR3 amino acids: CATSHSSETQYF. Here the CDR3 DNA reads TGTGCCACCAGCCATAGCTCAGAGACCCAGTACTTC.

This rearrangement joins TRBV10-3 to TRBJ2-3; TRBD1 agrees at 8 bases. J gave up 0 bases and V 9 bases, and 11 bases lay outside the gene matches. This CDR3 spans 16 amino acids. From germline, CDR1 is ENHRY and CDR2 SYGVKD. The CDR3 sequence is CAITEGQASSTDTQYF. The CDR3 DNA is TGTGCCATAACGGAGGGACAGGCTTCTAGCACAGATACGCAGTATTTT.

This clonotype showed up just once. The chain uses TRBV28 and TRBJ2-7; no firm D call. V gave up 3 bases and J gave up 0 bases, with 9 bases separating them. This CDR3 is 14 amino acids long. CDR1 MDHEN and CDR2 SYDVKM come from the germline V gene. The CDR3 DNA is TGTGCCAGCAGTTTCCGGGCCAGCTCCTACGAGCAGTACTTC. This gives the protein CASSFRASSYEQYF.

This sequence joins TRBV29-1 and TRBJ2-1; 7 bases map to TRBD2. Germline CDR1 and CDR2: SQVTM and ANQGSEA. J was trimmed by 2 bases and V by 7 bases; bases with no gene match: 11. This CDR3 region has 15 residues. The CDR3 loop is CSGIERDSTYNEQFF. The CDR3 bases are TGCAGCGGGATCGAGCGGGACTCTACCTACAATGAGCAGTTCTTC.

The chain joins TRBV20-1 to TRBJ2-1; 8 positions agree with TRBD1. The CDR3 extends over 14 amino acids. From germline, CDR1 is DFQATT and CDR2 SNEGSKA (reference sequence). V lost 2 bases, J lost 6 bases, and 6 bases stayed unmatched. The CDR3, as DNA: TGCAGTGCTAGAAATGGACAGGGTGGCAATGAGCAGTTCTTC. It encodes CSARNGQGGNEQFF.

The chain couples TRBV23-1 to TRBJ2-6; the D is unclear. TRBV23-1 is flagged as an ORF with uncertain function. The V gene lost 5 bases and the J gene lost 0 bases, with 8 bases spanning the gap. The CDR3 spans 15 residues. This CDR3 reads CASSWTGSGANVLTF. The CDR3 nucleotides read TGCGCCAGCAGTTGGACGGGCTCTGGGGCCAACGTCCTGACTTTC.